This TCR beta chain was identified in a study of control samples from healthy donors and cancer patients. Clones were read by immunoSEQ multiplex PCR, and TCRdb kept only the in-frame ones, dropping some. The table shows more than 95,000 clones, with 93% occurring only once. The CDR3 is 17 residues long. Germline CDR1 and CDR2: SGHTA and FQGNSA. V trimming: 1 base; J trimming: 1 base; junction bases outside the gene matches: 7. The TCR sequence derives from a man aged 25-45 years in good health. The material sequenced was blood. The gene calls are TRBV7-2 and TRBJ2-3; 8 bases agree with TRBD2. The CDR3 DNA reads TGTGCCAGCAGCTTAGGGCCGCGGGGGGCCCGCACAGATACGCAGTATTTT. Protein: CASSLGPRGARTDTQYF.